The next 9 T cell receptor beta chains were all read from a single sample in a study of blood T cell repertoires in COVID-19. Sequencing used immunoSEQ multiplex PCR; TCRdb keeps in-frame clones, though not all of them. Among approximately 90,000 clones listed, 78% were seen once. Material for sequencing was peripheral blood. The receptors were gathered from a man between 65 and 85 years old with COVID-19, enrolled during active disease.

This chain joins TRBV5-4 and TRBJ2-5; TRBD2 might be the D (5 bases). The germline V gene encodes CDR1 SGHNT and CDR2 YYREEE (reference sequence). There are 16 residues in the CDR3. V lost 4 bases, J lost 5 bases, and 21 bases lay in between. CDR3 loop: CASSTVYGLGEETQYF. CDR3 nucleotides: TGTGCCAGCAGCACGGTCTATGGGTTGGGAGAGGAGACCCAGTACTTC.

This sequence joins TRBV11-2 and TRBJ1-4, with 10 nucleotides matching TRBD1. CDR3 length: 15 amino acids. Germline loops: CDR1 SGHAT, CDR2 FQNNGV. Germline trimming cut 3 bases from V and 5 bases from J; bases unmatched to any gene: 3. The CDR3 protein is CASSFPGQGNEKLFF. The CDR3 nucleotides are TGTGCCAGCAGCTTCCCGGGACAGGGGAATGAAAAACTGTTTTTT.

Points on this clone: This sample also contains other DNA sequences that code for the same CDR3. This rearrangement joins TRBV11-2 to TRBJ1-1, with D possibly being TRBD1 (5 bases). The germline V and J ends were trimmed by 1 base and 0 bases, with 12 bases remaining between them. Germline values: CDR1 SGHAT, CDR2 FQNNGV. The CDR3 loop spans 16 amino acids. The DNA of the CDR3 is TGTGCCAGCAGCTTAGTAATGGGGCAGGTGAACACTGAAGCTTTCTTT. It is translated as CASSLVMGQVNTEAFF.

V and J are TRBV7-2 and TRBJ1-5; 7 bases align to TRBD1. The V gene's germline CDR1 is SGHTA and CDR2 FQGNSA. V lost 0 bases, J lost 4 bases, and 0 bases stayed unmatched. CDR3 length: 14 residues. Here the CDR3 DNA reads TGTGCCAGCAGCTTAGCGACAGGGAATCAGCCCCAGCATTTT. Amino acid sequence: CASSLATGNQPQHF.

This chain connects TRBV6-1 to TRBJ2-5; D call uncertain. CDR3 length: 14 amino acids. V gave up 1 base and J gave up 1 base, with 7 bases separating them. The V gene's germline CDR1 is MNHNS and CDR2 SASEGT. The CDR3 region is CASSEVIAQETQYF. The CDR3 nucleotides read TGTGCCAGCAGTGAAGTAATAGCCCAAGAGACCCAGTACTTC.

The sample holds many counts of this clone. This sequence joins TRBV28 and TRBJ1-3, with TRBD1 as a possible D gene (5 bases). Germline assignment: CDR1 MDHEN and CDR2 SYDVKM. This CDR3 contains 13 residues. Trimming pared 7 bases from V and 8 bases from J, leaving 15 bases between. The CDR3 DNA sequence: TGTGCCAGCAACCCCAGGGATAGTTACACCATATATTTT. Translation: CASNPRDSYTIYF.

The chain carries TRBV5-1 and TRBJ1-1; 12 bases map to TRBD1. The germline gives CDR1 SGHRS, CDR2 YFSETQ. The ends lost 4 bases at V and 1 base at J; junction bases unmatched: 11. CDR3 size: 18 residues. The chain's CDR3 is CASSPLRDRGRSNTEAFF. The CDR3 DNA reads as TGCGCCAGCAGCCCCCTCCGGGACAGGGGGCGATCGAACACTGAAGCTTTCTTT.

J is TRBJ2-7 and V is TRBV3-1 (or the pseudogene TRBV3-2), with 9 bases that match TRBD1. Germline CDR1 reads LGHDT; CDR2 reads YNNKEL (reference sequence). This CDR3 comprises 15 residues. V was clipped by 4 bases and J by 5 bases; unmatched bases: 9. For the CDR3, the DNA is TGTGCCAGCAGCCTCGCCGGGACAGGGTACGACGAGCAGTACTTC. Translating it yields CASSLAGTGYDEQYF.

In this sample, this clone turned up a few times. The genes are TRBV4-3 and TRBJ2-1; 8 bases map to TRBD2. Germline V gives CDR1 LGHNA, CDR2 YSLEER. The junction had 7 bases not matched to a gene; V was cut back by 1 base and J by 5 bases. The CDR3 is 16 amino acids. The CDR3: CASSQGDGRANNEQFF. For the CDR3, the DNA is TGCGCCAGCAGCCAAGGGGACGGGAGGGCCAACAATGAGCAGTTCTTC.